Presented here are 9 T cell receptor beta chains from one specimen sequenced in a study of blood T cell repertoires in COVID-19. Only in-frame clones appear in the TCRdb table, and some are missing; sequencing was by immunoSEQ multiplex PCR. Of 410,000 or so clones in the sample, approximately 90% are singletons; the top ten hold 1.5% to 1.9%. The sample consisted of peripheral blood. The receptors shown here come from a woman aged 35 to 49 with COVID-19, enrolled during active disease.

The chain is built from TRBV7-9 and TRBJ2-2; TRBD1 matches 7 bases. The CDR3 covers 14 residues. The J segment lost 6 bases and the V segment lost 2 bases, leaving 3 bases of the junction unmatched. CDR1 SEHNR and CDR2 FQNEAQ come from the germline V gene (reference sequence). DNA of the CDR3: TGTGCCAGCAGCTTAAAGGGGGCAGCCGGGGAGCTGTTTTTT. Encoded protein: CASSLKGAAGELFF.

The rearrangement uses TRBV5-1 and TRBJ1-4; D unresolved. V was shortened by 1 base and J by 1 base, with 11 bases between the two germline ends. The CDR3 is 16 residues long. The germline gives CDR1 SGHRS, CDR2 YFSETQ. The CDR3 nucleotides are TGCGCCAGCAGCTTGAAGTTGGGAGGAACTAATGAAAAACTGTTTTTT. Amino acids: CASSLKLGGTNEKLFF.

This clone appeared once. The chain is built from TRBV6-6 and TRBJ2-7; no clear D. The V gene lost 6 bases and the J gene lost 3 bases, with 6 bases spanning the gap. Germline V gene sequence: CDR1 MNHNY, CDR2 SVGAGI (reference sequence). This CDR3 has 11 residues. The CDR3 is CASSPNYEQYF. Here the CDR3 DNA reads TGTGCCAGCAGCCCTAACTACGAGCAGTACTTC.

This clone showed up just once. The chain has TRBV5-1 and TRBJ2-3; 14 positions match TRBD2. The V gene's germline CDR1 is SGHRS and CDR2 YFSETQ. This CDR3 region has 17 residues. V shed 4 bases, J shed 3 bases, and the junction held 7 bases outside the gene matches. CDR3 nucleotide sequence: TGCGCCAGCAGCATCGGGACTAGCGGGAGCAAGACAGATACGCAGTATTTT. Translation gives CASSIGTSGSKTDTQYF. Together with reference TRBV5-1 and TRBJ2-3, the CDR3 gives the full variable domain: KAGVTQTPRYLIKTRGQQVTLSCSPISGHRSVSWYQQTPGQGLQFLFEYFSETQRNKGNFPGRFSGRQFSNSRSEMNVSTLELGDSALYLCASSIGTSGSKTDTQYFGPGTRLTVL.

In nucleotides, the CDR3 is TGCGCCAGCAGCCTTCATTTCGGGACAACCTACAATGAGCAGTTCTTC. It translates to CASSLHFGTTYNEQFF. The rearrangement joins TRBV5-1 to TRBJ2-1; tentatively, D is TRBD1 (6 bases). The CDR3 runs 16 residues. Trimming pared 4 bases from V and 2 bases from J, leaving 16 bases between. CDR1 and CDR2 from the germline V gene are SGHRS and YFSETQ.

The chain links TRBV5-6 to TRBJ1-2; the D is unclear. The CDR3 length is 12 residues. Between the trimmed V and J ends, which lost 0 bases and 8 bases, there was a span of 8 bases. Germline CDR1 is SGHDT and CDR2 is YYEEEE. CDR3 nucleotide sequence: TGTGCCAGCAGCTTGGGGGCCGTGGGCTACACCTTC. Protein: CASSLGAVGYTF.

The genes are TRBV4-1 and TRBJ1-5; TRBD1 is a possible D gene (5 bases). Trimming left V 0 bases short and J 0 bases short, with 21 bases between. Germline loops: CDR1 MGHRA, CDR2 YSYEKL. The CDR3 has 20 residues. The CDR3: CASSQDFLGDSQYSNQPQHF. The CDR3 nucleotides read TGCGCCAGCAGCCAAGATTTTTTAGGTGACAGTCAATATAGCAATCAGCCCCAGCATTTT.

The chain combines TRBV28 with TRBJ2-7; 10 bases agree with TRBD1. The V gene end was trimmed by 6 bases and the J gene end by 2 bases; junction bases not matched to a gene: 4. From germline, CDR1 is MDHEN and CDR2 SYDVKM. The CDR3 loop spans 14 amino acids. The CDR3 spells CASRRGTGAYEQYF. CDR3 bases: TGTGCCAGCAGACGAGGGACAGGGGCCTACGAGCAGTACTTC.

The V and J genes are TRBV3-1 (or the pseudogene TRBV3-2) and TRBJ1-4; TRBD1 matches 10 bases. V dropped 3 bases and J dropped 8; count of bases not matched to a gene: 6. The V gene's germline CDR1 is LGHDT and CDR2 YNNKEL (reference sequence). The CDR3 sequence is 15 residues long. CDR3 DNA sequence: TGTGCCAGCAGCCACTCGGGACAGGGGAGAGAAAAACTGTTTTTT. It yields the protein CASSHSGQGREKLFF.